The 29 T cell receptor beta chains in this list originate from one sample, sequenced in a study of beta chain features in type 1 diabetes. Expressed TCRB transcripts were sequenced, since all the RNA that had been isolated was reverse transcribed. Generated by immunoSEQ multiplex PCR, the TCRdb table keeps only in-frame clones and is missing some. The table lists approximately 380,000 clones, roughly 16% of them singletons. Sequences were obtained from naive CD4+ T cells from blood. These receptors originate from a woman aged 18-29 years in good health.

This rearrangement joins TRBV28 to TRBJ2-6, with a weak D call TRBD1 (6 bases). With 0 bases removed from V and 0 bases from J, the gap between germline ends came to 15 bases. CDR1 MDHEN and CDR2 SYDVKM come from the germline V gene. This CDR3 contains 19 residues. CDR3 sequence reads: CASSLWGAYNHSGANVLTF. In DNA form, the CDR3 reads TGTGCCAGCAGTTTATGGGGGGCCTATAACCACTCTGGGGCCAACGTCCTGACTTTC.

This clone came up a few times. The V gene is TRBV11-1, the J gene TRBJ2-1, with D perhaps TRBD2 (6 bases). CDR1 is SGHAT and CDR2 is FQDESV in the germline V gene (reference sequence). This CDR3 is 15 amino acids long. The V end lost 1 base, the J end lost 7 bases, and 14 bases lay between the germline ends. The CDR3 region has the DNA TGTGCCAGCAGCTTAGGGCGGGGCTCATGGAATGAGCAGTTCTTC. Residues: CASSLGRGSWNEQFF.

The V call is TRBV6-1, the J call TRBJ1-1; the D gene is possibly TRBD1 (5 bases). CDR1 is MNHNS, CDR2 SASEGT, per germline. There are 14 residues in the CDR3. The V end was cut by 4 bases, the J end by 1 base, with 10 bases between. CDR3 sequence: CASSAIDRNTEAFF. The CDR3 DNA reads TGTGCCAGCAGTGCCATAGACAGGAACACTGAAGCTTTCTTT.

The chain joins TRBV11-2 to TRBJ2-5; 10 nucleotides agree with TRBD2. CDR3 length equals 15 residues. Looked up from germline, CDR1 is SGHAT and CDR2 is FQNNGV. Unmatched junction bases numbered 8, after V lost 6 bases and J lost 4 bases. The CDR3 bases are TGTGCCAGCAGACGAATAGCGGGAGGTATAGAGACCCAGTACTTC. Its protein is CASRRIAGGIETQYF.

This clone was detected only a few times. The chain combines TRBV30 with TRBJ2-1; 8 bases agree with TRBD1. There are 15 residues in the CDR3. Germline loops: CDR1 GTSNPN, CDR2 SVGIG (reference sequence). After removal of 0 bases from V and 6 bases from J, the junction contained 7 bases not matched to a gene. In DNA form, the CDR3 reads TGTGCCTGGAGTGTTGGACAGGGTGGGTTCAATGAGCAGTTCTTC. This translates into CAWSVGQGGFNEQFF.

This clone was recorded a few times. The chain employs TRBV5-4 and TRBJ1-2, with TRBD1 identical over 7 bases. V dropped 4 bases and J dropped 5; count of bases not matched to a gene: 5. The CDR3 length is 13 residues. CDR1 and CDR2 (germline): SGHNT, YYREEE (reference sequence). CDR3 nucleotides: TGTGCCAGCAGCCCGACAGGGAATTATGGCTACACCTTC. Its protein is CASSPTGNYGYTF.

This clone was seen a few times. V gene TRBV6-6 combines with J gene TRBJ2-5; 11 nucleotides agree with TRBD1. The V and J ends lost 7 bases and 4 bases, in that order; junction bases with no gene match: 8. Germline CDR1 reads MNHNY; CDR2 reads SVGAGI (reference sequence). The length of the CDR3 is 15 residues. The CDR3 region has the DNA TGTGCCAGCAAGGGGACAGGGGGACGATTAGAGACCCAGTACTTC. The encoded protein is CASKGTGGRLETQYF.

The V gene is TRBV29-1, the J gene TRBJ2-1, with 7 positions matching TRBD1. V shed 7 bases, J shed 8 bases, and the junction held 11 bases outside the gene matches. The CDR3 contains 13 residues. Germline V gives CDR1 SQVTM, CDR2 ANQGSEA. CDR3 nucleotide sequence: TGCAGCGGGTGGACAGGTCCTGGCCATGAGCAGTTCTTC. Amino acids: CSGWTGPGHEQFF.

A word on this clone: The sample has other DNA sequences that encode this CDR3 too. The chain is built from TRBV20-1 and TRBJ2-1; D uncertain. Trimming cost V 1 base and J 4 bases, with 2 bases left between them. The CDR3 consists of 11 residues. Looked up from germline, CDR1 is DFQATT and CDR2 is SNEGSKA (reference sequence). CDR3 in amino acids: CSARAYNEQFF. The CDR3 DNA reads as TGCAGTGCTAGAGCTTACAATGAGCAGTTCTTC.

This chain links TRBV29-1 with TRBJ1-2; TRBD1 aligns across 7 bases. The junction had 7 bases not matched to a gene; V was cut back by 5 bases and J by 4 bases. This CDR3 spans 13 amino acids. The germline gives CDR1 SQVTM, CDR2 ANQGSEA. This CDR3 is CSVLGGQGYGYTF. CDR3 in DNA: TGCAGCGTTCTAGGGGGCCAAGGCTATGGCTACACCTTC.

The V and J genes are TRBV9 and TRBJ2-1; the match to TRBD2 covers 7 bases. With 0 bases clipped from V and 6 bases from J, the junction kept 9 bases outside the gene matches. Germline CDR1 reads SGDLS; CDR2 reads YYNGEE. CDR3 length: 16 residues. The CDR3 nucleotides read TGTGCCAGCAGCGTAGGAGCTAGCGGCCTGCTCAATGAGCAGTTCTTC. Amino acids: CASSVGASGLLNEQFF.

In this sample, this clone turned up a few times. In DNA form, the CDR3 reads TGCGCCAGCAGCGAGGACAGCTCCTACGAGCAGTACTTC. Translated: CASSEDSSYEQYF. This sequence joins TRBV5-1 and TRBJ2-7; D possibly corresponds to TRBD1 (6 bases). Trimming pared 4 bases from V and 0 bases from J, leaving 8 bases between. Germline V gene lookup returns CDR1 SGHRS and CDR2 YFSETQ. CDR3 length equals 13 residues.

This clone was counted only a few times. The chain couples TRBV10-1 to TRBJ2-3, with TRBD2 identical over 9 bases. Germline lookup yields CDR1 WNHNN and CDR2 SYGVQD (reference sequence). V dropped 6 bases and J dropped 2; count of bases not matched to a gene: 6. This CDR3 region has 15 residues. In DNA, the CDR3 is TGCGCCAGCAGCTTGAGCGGGAGGTCCACAGATACGCAGTATTTT. This gives the protein CASSLSGRSTDTQYF.

This clone was seen more than once but under ten times. J is TRBJ2-5 and V is TRBV30; 8 bases fit TRBD1. Per the germline V gene, CDR1 is GTSNPN and CDR2 is SVGIG (reference sequence). The ends lost 2 bases at V and 4 bases at J; junction bases unmatched: 6. This CDR3 has 14 residues. The CDR3 DNA is TGTGCCTGGAGTCTGGACAGGGTAGGAGAGACCCAGTACTTC. Encoded protein: CAWSLDRVGETQYF.

V gene TRBV10-3 combines with J gene TRBJ2-1; TRBD2 matches at 16 bases. The CDR3 extends over 15 amino acids. Trimming at V came to 7 bases and at J to 8 bases, leaving 5 bases not matched to a gene. Germline V gene sequence: CDR1 ENHRY, CDR2 SYGVKD. CDR3 sequence: CAIKGTSGRADEQFF. As DNA, the CDR3 is TGTGCCATCAAAGGGACTAGCGGGAGGGCCGATGAGCAGTTCTTC.

The sample holds a few counts of this clone. The chain combines TRBV14 with TRBJ2-6, with D unresolved. The CDR3 runs 16 residues. Germline CDR1 is SGHDN and CDR2 is FVKESK. V gave up 1 base and J gave up 0 bases, with 7 bases separating them. Here the CDR3 DNA reads TGTGCCAGCAGCCAAGGGCTGTCCTCTGGGGCCAACGTCCTGACTTTC. It codes for CASSQGLSSGANVLTF.

The chain combines TRBV7-9 with TRBJ2-1; 9 bases fit TRBD2. CDR1 is SEHNR, CDR2 FQNEAQ, per germline (reference sequence). The trim removed 0 bases at V and 7 bases at J, leaving 4 bases unmatched. The CDR3 length is 15 residues. Here the CDR3 reads CASSLASGSGNEQFF. CDR3 DNA sequence: TGTGCCAGCAGCTTAGCTAGCGGGAGTGGAAATGAGCAGTTCTTC.

This clone has just a few counts. The chain couples TRBV30 to TRBJ1-2; D gene unclear. The CDR3 contains 13 residues. Trimming left V 7 bases short and J 0 bases short, with 12 bases between. Germline V gene lookup returns CDR1 GTSNPN and CDR2 SVGIG (reference sequence). CDR3 sequence (DNA): TGTGCCTACAGCCCCGGGGCTAACTATGGCTACACCTTC. Translated, it gives CAYSPGANYGYTF.

The V call is TRBV25-1, the J call TRBJ2-5; the D gene is possibly TRBD2 (5 bases). V was cut by 0 bases and J by 5 bases, with 10 bases left in between. CDR1 is MGHDK, CDR2 SYGVNS, per germline. This CDR3 has 14 amino acids. This chain's CDR3 is CASSEYRDIETQYF. The CDR3 DNA reads as TGTGCCAGCAGTGAATACCGGGATATCGAGACCCAGTACTTC.

This clone was recorded only once. This chain connects TRBV7-9 to TRBJ2-1, with 14 bases aligning to TRBD2. The trim removed 1 base at V and 4 bases at J, leaving 9 bases unmatched. This CDR3 comprises 19 residues. Germline CDR1 and CDR2: SEHNR and FQNEAQ (reference sequence). Written as DNA, the CDR3 is TGTGCCAGCAGCTTAGGTGTTGGGACTAGCGGGAGAGGGTACAATGAGCAGTTCTTC. It codes for CASSLGVGTSGRGYNEQFF.

This clone was seen a few times. The chain combines TRBV30 with TRBJ1-2; TRBD1 is a possible D gene (5 bases). V lost 2 bases to trimming and J lost 7 bases, with 11 bases between them. Germline loops: CDR1 GTSNPN, CDR2 SVGIG (reference sequence). The CDR3 length is 12 residues. Here the CDR3 reads CAWSRGVTGYTF. CDR3 nucleotides: TGTGCCTGGAGTCGGGGGGTTACTGGCTACACCTTC.

This clone was found a few times. The chain joins TRBV5-1 to TRBJ2-1; 7 bases align to TRBD2. This CDR3 region has 15 residues. Germline V gives CDR1 SGHRS, CDR2 YFSETQ. V shed 3 bases and J 6 bases; nucleotides not matched to a gene: 9. The CDR3 DNA reads TGCGCCAGCAGCTGGGGAGGGGATTCGTCCAATGAGCAGTTCTTC. Encoded protein: CASSWGGDSSNEQFF.

This clone was detected only a few times. The genes are TRBV7-9 and TRBJ2-7, with D tentatively TRBD2 (6 bases). V dropped 2 bases and J dropped 12 bases, with 17 bases sitting between them. CDR3 length: 13 amino acids. Germline V CDR1 and CDR2: SEHNR, FQNEAQ (reference sequence). The CDR3 nucleotides read TGTGCCAGCAGCTTAAGGGACTCCTATACGTCGTACTTC. The encoded protein is CASSLRDSYTSYF.

The J gene is TRBJ1-5, the V gene TRBV18; the match to TRBD1 covers 10 bases. The CDR3 length is 16 residues. CDR1 is KGHSH, CDR2 LQKENI, per germline. V lost 3 bases to trimming and J lost 0 bases; unmatched junction nucleotides: 2. The CDR3 here is CASSPDRGRSNQPQHF. CDR3 nucleotides: TGTGCCAGCTCACCTGACAGGGGGCGTAGCAATCAGCCCCAGCATTTT.

The chain uses TRBV2 and TRBJ2-5, with D perhaps matching TRBD1 (8 bases). Germline CDR1 is SNHLY and CDR2 is FYNNEI. CDR3 length: 16 residues. The V end lost 5 bases, the J end lost 1 base, and 17 bases lay between the germline ends. CDR3 loop: CASSPMTGEGQETQYF. CDR3 nucleotide sequence: TGTGCCAGCAGTCCGATGACAGGGGAGGGCCAAGAGACCCAGTACTTC.

About this clone itself: The same CDR3 can be traced to other DNA sequences in this sample. The genes are TRBV30 and TRBJ2-5; D possibly corresponds to TRBD2 (5 bases). The CDR3 consists of 13 residues. Germline values: CDR1 GTSNPN, CDR2 SVGIG (reference sequence). The V and J ends lost 0 bases and 4 bases respectively, with 9 bases between them. The CDR3 protein is CAWSVGSGETQYF. In DNA form, the CDR3 reads TGTGCCTGGAGTGTTGGGAGCGGAGAGACCCAGTACTTC.

This clone has just a few counts. The rearrangement uses TRBV5-1 and TRBJ2-1, with a possible D match to TRBD2 (6 bases). Germline assignment: CDR1 SGHRS and CDR2 YFSETQ. This CDR3 is built from 14 residues. V lost 1 base to trimming and J lost 5 bases, with 10 bases between them. In DNA, the CDR3 is TGCGCCAGCAGCTTGCGCGGGGAAAACAATGAGCAGTTCTTC. It is translated as CASSLRGENNEQFF.

This clone was detected only a few times. The rearrangement links TRBV4-2 to TRBJ2-1; D is unclear. The CDR3 runs 16 residues. CDR1 LGHNA and CDR2 YNFKEQ come from the germline V gene. The germline V and J ends were trimmed by 3 bases and 3 bases, with 15 bases remaining between them. The CDR3 protein is CASSQSWPKRYNEQFF. The CDR3 DNA sequence: TGTGCCAGCAGCCAGTCTTGGCCAAAACGCTACAATGAGCAGTTCTTC.

This rearrangement joins TRBV21-1 to TRBJ2-7; TRBD2 is the table's D call and was not checked against the DNA. TRBV21-1 is marked as a pseudogene. CDR3 length: 16 amino acids. In DNA, the CDR3 is TGTGCCAGCAGACCCGGGGGTAGGCGCCGTAGAGACGAGCAGTACTTC. It specifies CASRPGGRRRRDEQYF.